Following are 30 T cell receptor beta chains from one sample sequenced in a study of shared clonotypes between healthy human individuals. The naive CD8 subset, CD45RO-negative cells positively selected for CCR7, excluded terminally differentiated effector memory CD45RA+ cells. Assay used: immunoSEQ multiplex PCR; TCRdb lists only in-frame clones, some missing. Seen here are about 2 million clones, about 95% observed once, and the top ten hold less than 1.5%. What was sequenced was naive CD8+ T cells sorted from blood. Source of these receptors: a man aged 18 to 29 in good health.

The chain employs TRBV28 and TRBJ1-2, with D unclear. This CDR3 region has 14 residues. CDR1 is MDHEN, CDR2 SYDVKM, per germline. V shed 5 bases and J shed 6 bases, with 16 bases lying between them. The CDR3: CASSLGSLVDGYTF. The CDR3, as DNA: TGTGCCAGCAGTCTTGGGTCCCTAGTGGATGGCTACACCTTC.

The J gene is TRBJ2-3, the V gene TRBV6-6, with unresolved D. The CDR3 is 13 amino acids. V lost 4 bases, J lost 5 bases, and 10 bases lay in between. Germline V lookup: CDR1 MNHNY, CDR2 SVGAGI (reference sequence). The CDR3 spells CASSFRAQDTQYF. In DNA, the CDR3 is TGTGCCAGCAGTTTCCGGGCCCAAGATACGCAGTATTTT.

This chain uses TRBV9 with TRBJ1-2, with D tentatively TRBD1 (6 bases). This CDR3 comprises 12 residues. From germline, CDR1 is SGDLS and CDR2 YYNGEE. V lost 4 bases, J lost 8 bases, and 12 bases lay in between. The CDR3 spells CASSTSGGGYTF. The CDR3 DNA reads TGTGCCAGCAGCACCAGCGGGGGCGGCTACACCTTC.

The genes are TRBV7-9 and TRBJ2-7; a possible D gene is TRBD1 (6 bases). Trimming left V 4 bases short and J 4 bases short, with 11 bases between. The CDR3 sequence is 13 residues long. Germline CDR1 reads SEHNR; CDR2 reads FQNEAQ (reference sequence). In DNA, the CDR3 is TGTGCCAGCAGCTACACAGGGTGGTACGAGCAGTACTTC. Translating it yields CASSYTGWYEQYF.

This chain uses TRBV11-2 with TRBJ1-2; D call uncertain. The CDR3 extends over 13 amino acids. V lost 1 base to trimming and J lost 2 bases, with 5 bases between them. CDR1 and CDR2 (germline): SGHAT, FQNNGV. The chain's CDR3 is CASSLGENYGYTF. The CDR3, as DNA: TGTGCCAGCAGCTTAGGGGAAAACTATGGCTACACCTTC.

This clone was picked up one time. This chain joins TRBV27 and TRBJ1-2; 11 nucleotides line up with TRBD1. Germline CDR1 is MNHEY and CDR2 is SMNVEV (reference sequence). This CDR3 contains 15 residues. V trimming: 5 bases; J trimming: 7 bases; junction bases outside the gene matches: 9. CDR3 in amino acids: CASSPPTGQGGGYTF. CDR3 in DNA: TGTGCCAGCAGTCCCCCAACGGGACAGGGGGGTGGCTACACCTTC.

The chain couples TRBV4-3 to TRBJ2-1; D not certain. This CDR3 contains 16 residues. V was trimmed by 0 bases and J by 0 bases, leaving 9 bases between them. In germline, CDR1 is LGHNA, CDR2 YSLEER. CDR3 bases: TGCGCCAGCAGCCAAGACCATTTTAGCTCCTACAATGAGCAGTTCTTC. Protein product: CASSQDHFSSYNEQFF.

This rearrangement joins TRBV4-1 to TRBJ2-1, with 10 bases identical to TRBD2. The length of the CDR3 is 16 residues. The V gene's germline CDR1 is MGHRA and CDR2 YSYEKL. The ends lost 3 bases at V and 2 bases at J; junction bases unmatched: 4. In DNA form, the CDR3 reads TGCGCCAGCAGCCACCGGACTAGCGGAACCTACAATGAGCAGTTCTTC. Its translation is CASSHRTSGTYNEQFF.

V gene TRBV7-8 combines with J gene TRBJ2-7, with D possibly being TRBD1 (6 bases). CDR3 length: 12 residues. The V and J ends lost 4 bases and 9 bases respectively, with 13 bases between them. Germline values: CDR1 SGHVS, CDR2 FQNEAQ. As DNA, the CDR3 is TGTGCCAGCAGCTCCGATCAGGGGACGCAGTACTTC. Protein sequence: CASSSDQGTQYF.

Details on this clone: This CDR3 is also generated by other DNA sequences in the sample. This chain joins TRBV28 and TRBJ2-7, with D perhaps being TRBD1 or TRBD2 (5 bases each). Trimming took off 3 bases at V and 2 bases at J, with 11 bases between the two ends. Looked up from germline, CDR1 is MDHEN and CDR2 is SYDVKM. There are 14 residues in the CDR3. The CDR3 nucleotides are TGTGCCAGCAGTTTTGGGGGACGGACCTACGAGCAGTACTTC. Encoded protein: CASSFGGRTYEQYF.

V is TRBV27 and J is TRBJ2-3; possibly TRBD1 or TRBD2 for D (6 bases each). Trimming cost V 4 bases and J 3 bases, with 17 bases left between them. Germline CDR1 MNHEY, CDR2 SMNVEV (reference sequence). The CDR3 consists of 16 residues. The DNA for the CDR3 is TGTGCCAGCAGTTCCTCGAGGGGGGAATGGACAGATACGCAGTATTTT. Translated: CASSSSRGEWTDTQYF.

This sequence joins TRBV25-1 and TRBJ2-7; a weak D match, TRBD1 (5 bases). Germline lookup yields CDR1 MGHDK and CDR2 SYGVNS. This CDR3 spans 12 amino acids. The V end was cut by 5 bases, the J end by 2 bases, with 7 bases between. The CDR3 DNA reads TGTGCCAGCAGTTCAGGGCCCTACGAGCAGTACTTC. Translated, it gives CASSSGPYEQYF.

The chain couples TRBV5-6 to TRBJ2-4, with 7 nucleotides matching TRBD2. Germline values: CDR1 SGHDT, CDR2 YYEEEE. The CDR3 totals 12 residues. V shed 0 bases, J shed 14 bases, and the junction held 5 bases outside the gene matches. This CDR3 is CASSLAAAGEYF. CDR3 nucleotides: TGTGCCAGCAGCTTGGCCGCGGCGGGGGAGTACTTC.

The chain is built from TRBV9 and TRBJ2-1; 14 bases align to TRBD2. The CDR3 has 16 residues. Per the germline V gene, CDR1 is SGDLS and CDR2 is YYNGEE. The junction had 4 bases not matched to a gene; V was cut back by 0 bases and J by 8 bases. Here the CDR3 DNA reads TGTGCCAGCAGCGTAGCTGGGACTAGCGGGAGCTATGAGCAGTTCTTC. It specifies CASSVAGTSGSYEQFF.

The table lists this clone with a count of one. Here the CDR3 DNA reads TGCGCCAGCAGTGAGGACACTTCGAACACTGAAGCTTTCTTT. It specifies CASSEDTSNTEAFF. V is TRBV10-2 and J is TRBJ1-1; D not resolved. Trimming took 2 bases from V and 1 from J, leaving 8 bases between them. Per the germline V gene, CDR1 is WSHSY and CDR2 is SAAADI. This CDR3 has 14 amino acids.

V usage is TRBV5-6 and J usage is TRBJ2-5, with D perhaps TRBD2 (5 bases). V was pared by 5 bases and J by 3 bases, with 11 bases between. The length of the CDR3 is 13 residues. Germline-derived CDR1 and CDR2 are SGHDT and YYEEEE. The CDR3 loop reads CASREVEEETQYF. For the CDR3, the DNA is TGTGCCAGCAGGGAGGTGGAGGAAGAGACCCAGTACTTC.

This clone showed up just once. V usage is TRBV7-9 and J usage is TRBJ2-7; TRBD2 agrees at 10 bases. This CDR3 has 15 amino acids. CDR1 is SEHNR and CDR2 is FQNEAQ in the germline V gene (reference sequence). V dropped 3 bases and J dropped 5; count of bases not matched to a gene: 7. The CDR3 sequence is CASSLGTSVGDEQYF. CDR3 nucleotides: TGTGCCAGCAGCTTGGGGACTAGCGTTGGTGACGAGCAGTACTTC. Full variable domain (remainder filled in from reference TRBV7-9 and TRBJ2-7): DTGVSQNPRHKITKRGQNVTFRCDPISEHNRLYWYRQTLGQGPEFLTYFQNEAQLEKSRLLSDRFSAERPKGSFSTLEIQRTEQGDSAMYLCASSLGTSVGDEQYFGPGTRLTVT.

This rearrangement joins TRBV6-5 to TRBJ2-5, with 8 bases that match TRBD1. This CDR3 is 15 amino acids long. The V gene end was trimmed by 7 bases and the J gene end by 5 bases; junction bases not matched to a gene: 12. The germline V gene encodes CDR1 MNHEY and CDR2 SVGAGI. For the CDR3, the DNA is TGTGCCAGCATTTCCTCAGGGGGCCTAGGGGAGACCCAGTACTTC. Translation gives CASISSGGLGETQYF.

The CDR3 sequence is CASRIAGENNEQFF. CDR3 in DNA: TGTGCCAGCAGAATAGCGGGGGAGAACAATGAGCAGTTCTTC. The chain uses TRBV28 and TRBJ2-1, with TRBD2 matching 9 bases. V trimming: 6 bases; J trimming: 5 bases; junction bases outside the gene matches: 5. The CDR3 spans 14 residues. Germline CDR1 is MDHEN and CDR2 is SYDVKM.

The gene calls are TRBV14 and TRBJ2-5; D unclear. Germline values: CDR1 SGHDN, CDR2 FVKESK. This CDR3 spans 14 amino acids. V was trimmed by 1 base and J by 1 base, leaving 7 bases between them. CDR3: CASSQAPVQETQYF. For the CDR3, the DNA is TGTGCCAGCAGCCAAGCACCGGTCCAAGAGACCCAGTACTTC.

This chain connects TRBV5-1 to TRBJ2-7; D not resolved. The CDR3 sequence is 13 residues long. In germline, CDR1 is SGHRS, CDR2 YFSETQ. Deletions cut 3 bases from V and 3 bases from J, with 10 bases between. The CDR3 spells CASSYELRYEQYF. CDR3 coding DNA: TGCGCCAGCAGCTATGAGCTTCGCTACGAGCAGTACTTC. Together with reference TRBV5-1 and TRBJ2-7, the CDR3 gives the full variable domain: KAGVTQTPRYLIKTRGQQVTLSCSPISGHRSVSWYQQTPGQGLQFLFEYFSETQRNKGNFPGRFSGRQFSNSRSEMNVSTLELGDSALYLCASSYELRYEQYFGPGTRLTVT.

This clone has just one count. The J gene is TRBJ2-5, the V gene TRBV29-1; TRBD1 is a possible D gene (5 bases). This CDR3 region has 12 residues. V lost 4 bases and J lost 5, with 11 bases in between. Germline V lookup: CDR1 SQVTM, CDR2 ANQGSEA. CDR3 nucleotide sequence: TGCAGCGTTGTACAGGTTCGGGAGACCCAGTACTTC. Amino acids: CSVVQVRETQYF.

This chain joins TRBV28 and TRBJ1-6; 7 bases fit TRBD1. Germline V CDR1 and CDR2: MDHEN, SYDVKM. After removal of 6 bases from V and 9 bases from J, the junction contained 20 bases not matched to a gene. There are 18 residues in the CDR3. The CDR3 region is CASSPDDDRVYGFSPLHF. CDR3 in DNA: TGTGCCAGCAGCCCGGACGACGACAGGGTTTACGGATTTTCACCCCTCCACTTT.

The chain uses TRBV14 and TRBJ2-2; D call uncertain. CDR1 SGHDN and CDR2 FVKESK come from the germline V gene. CDR3 length: 14 amino acids. V lost 1 base to trimming and J lost 8 bases, with 11 bases between them. CDR3 residues: CASSQVIGLGELFF. CDR3 coding DNA: TGTGCCAGCAGCCAAGTTATCGGGCTTGGGGAGCTGTTTTTT.

This rearrangement joins TRBV29-1 to TRBJ2-3; possible D gene TRBD2, 5 bases. The CDR3 contains 13 residues. The germline V gene has CDR1 SQVTM and CDR2 ANQGSEA. The V end was cut by 6 bases, the J end by 9 bases, with 19 bases between. The CDR3 coding sequence is TGCAGCGTGCTGGGCAATATACTAGACACGCAGTATTTT. Translation: CSVLGNILDTQYF.

The rearrangement joins TRBV6-5 to TRBJ2-5; the match to TRBD2 covers 7 bases. The J call may be wrong; the DNA end is better matched by TRBJ2-7. The CDR3 loop spans 16 amino acids. Per the germline V gene, CDR1 is MNHEY and CDR2 is SVGAGI. CDR3 loop: CASSYSAGESTYEQYF. CDR3 DNA: TGTGCCAGCAGTTACTCTGCGGGGGAGAGCACCTACGAGCAGTACTTC.

The chain recombines TRBV7-6 with TRBJ1-5; possibly TRBD1 for D (5 bases). The CDR3 has 16 amino acids. In germline, CDR1 is SGHVS, CDR2 FNYEAQ. V was trimmed by 1 base and J by 0 bases, leaving 10 bases between them. The CDR3 here is CASSLERGSSNQPQHF. The DNA of the CDR3 is TGTGCCAGCAGCTTAGAAAGGGGATCTAGCAATCAGCCCCAGCATTTT.

V and J are TRBV28 and TRBJ2-5; D is perhaps TRBD2 (5 bases). There are 16 residues in the CDR3. Germline-derived CDR1 and CDR2 are MDHEN and SYDVKM. Trimming left V 5 bases short and J 4 bases short, with 20 bases between. The CDR3 region has the DNA TGTGCCAGCAGTCCCCCGGGGTTACTAGTCGGAGAGACCCAGTACTTC. Its protein is CASSPPGLLVGETQYF.

This rearrangement joins TRBV5-1 to TRBJ2-7; a possible D gene is TRBD1 (5 bases). This CDR3 contains 13 residues. Trimming removed 2 bases from V and 3 bases from J, with 9 bases in between. The V gene's germline CDR1 is SGHRS and CDR2 YFSETQ. This CDR3 is CASSLNTGYEQYF. CDR3 nucleotides: TGCGCCAGCAGCTTAAACACAGGCTACGAGCAGTACTTC.

This clone was seen once. This sequence joins TRBV5-1 and TRBJ1-2, with D uncertain. The germline CDR1 and CDR2 sequences are SGHRS and YFSETQ. V was pared by 2 bases and J by 3 bases, with 23 bases between. CDR3 length: 18 residues. CDR3 sequence: CASSFSVGDVHPYYGYTF. The DNA for the CDR3 is TGCGCCAGCAGCTTTTCGGTTGGAGATGTACATCCCTACTATGGCTACACCTTC.